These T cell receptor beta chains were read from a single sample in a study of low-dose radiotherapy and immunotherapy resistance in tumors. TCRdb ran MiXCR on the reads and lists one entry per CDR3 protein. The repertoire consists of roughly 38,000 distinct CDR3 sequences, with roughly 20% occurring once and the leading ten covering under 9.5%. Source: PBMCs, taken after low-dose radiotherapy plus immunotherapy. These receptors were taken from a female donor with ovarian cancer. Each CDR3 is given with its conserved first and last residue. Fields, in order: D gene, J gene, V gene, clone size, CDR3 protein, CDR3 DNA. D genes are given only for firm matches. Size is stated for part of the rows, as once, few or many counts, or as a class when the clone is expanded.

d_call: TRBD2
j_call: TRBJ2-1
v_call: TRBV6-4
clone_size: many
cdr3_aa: CASSVRTSGTDEQFF
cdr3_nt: TGTGCCAGCAGTGTACGAACTAGCGGGACGGATGAGCAGTTCTTC

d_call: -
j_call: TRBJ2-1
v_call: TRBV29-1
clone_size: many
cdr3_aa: CSAVQVSEQFF
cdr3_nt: TGCAGCGCGGTACAGGTTTCTGAGCAGTTCTTC

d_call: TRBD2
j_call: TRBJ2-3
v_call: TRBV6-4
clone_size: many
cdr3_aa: CASSAGAGDTDTQYF
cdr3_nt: TGTGCCAGCAGTGCGGGAGCGGGGGACACAGATACGCAGTATTTT

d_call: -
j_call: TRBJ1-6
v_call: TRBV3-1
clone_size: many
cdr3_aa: CASSQQGTSYNSPLHF
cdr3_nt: TGTGCCAGCAGCCAACAGGGGACCTCCTATAATTCACCCCTCCACTTT

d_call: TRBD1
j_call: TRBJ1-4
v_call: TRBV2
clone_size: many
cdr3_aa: CASTTGKGAREKLFF
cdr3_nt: TGTGCCAGCACGACGGGAAAGGGGGCAAGAGAAAAACTGTTTTTT

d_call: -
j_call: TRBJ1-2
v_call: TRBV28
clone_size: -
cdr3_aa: CASSFVNYGYTF
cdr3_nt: TGTGCCAGCAGTTTTGTGAACTATGGCTACACCTTC

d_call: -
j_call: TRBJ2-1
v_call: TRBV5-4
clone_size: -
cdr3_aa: CASSPFTVDNEQFF
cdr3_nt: TGTGCCAGCAGCCCCTTCACCGTCGACAATGAGCAGTTCTTC

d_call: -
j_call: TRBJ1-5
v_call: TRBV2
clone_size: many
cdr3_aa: CASGGTGGNQPQHF
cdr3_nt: TGTGCCTCCGGTGGCACCGGGGGGAATCAGCCCCAGCATTTT

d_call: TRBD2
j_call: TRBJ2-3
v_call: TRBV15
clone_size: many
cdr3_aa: CATSRDGGLDTQYF
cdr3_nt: TGTGCCACCAGCAGAGACGGGGGGTTAGATACGCAGTATTTT

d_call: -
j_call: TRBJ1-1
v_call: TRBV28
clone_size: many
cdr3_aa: CASSAPGRYTEAFF
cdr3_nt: TGTGCCAGCAGTGCCCCAGGGAGGTACACTGAAGCTTTCTTT

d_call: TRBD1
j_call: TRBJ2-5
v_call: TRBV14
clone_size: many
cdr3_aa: CASSFGDRQFQETQYF
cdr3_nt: TGTGCCAGCAGCTTCGGGGACAGGCAATTTCAAGAGACCCAGTACTTC

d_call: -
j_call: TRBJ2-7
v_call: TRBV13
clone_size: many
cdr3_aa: CASSLRGTPSYEQYF
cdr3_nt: TGTGCCAGCAGTCTGCGCGGGACACCGTCCTACGAGCAGTACTTC

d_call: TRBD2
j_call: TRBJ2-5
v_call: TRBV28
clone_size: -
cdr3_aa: CASSPTSGNRQETQYF
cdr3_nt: TGTGCCAGCAGTCCCACCAGCGGGAACCGCCAAGAGACCCAGTACTTC

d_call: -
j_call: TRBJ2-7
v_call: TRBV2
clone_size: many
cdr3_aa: CASSEGVFDTYEQYF
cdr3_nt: TGTGCCAGCAGTGAAGGGGTCTTCGATACCTACGAGCAGTACTTC

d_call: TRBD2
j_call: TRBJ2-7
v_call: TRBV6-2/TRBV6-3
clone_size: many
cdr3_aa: CASSASGGASYEQYF
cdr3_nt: TGTGCCAGCAGTGCTAGCGGGGGGGCGTCCTACGAGCAGTACTTC

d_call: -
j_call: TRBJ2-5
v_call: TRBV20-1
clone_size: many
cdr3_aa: CSAPPPRAAGETQYF
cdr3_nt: TGCAGTGCTCCACCCCCGAGGGCCGCGGGGGAGACCCAGTACTTC

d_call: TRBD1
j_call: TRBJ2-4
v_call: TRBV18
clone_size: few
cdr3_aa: CASTQGRQNIQYF
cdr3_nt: TGTGCCAGTACACAGGGGCGTCAAAACATTCAGTACTTC

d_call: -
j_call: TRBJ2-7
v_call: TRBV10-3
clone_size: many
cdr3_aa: CAITNGDYDEQYF
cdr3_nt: TGTGCCATCACCAACGGCGACTACGACGAGCAGTACTTC